One sample yielded the 26 T cell receptor beta chains listed below, sequenced in a study of cytomegalovirus exposure and HLA in healthy donors. Use of 60 Vbeta and 13 Jbeta primers characterized the PCR. Profiling relied on immunoSEQ multiplex PCR, and the TCRdb table lists in-frame clones only, not all of them. The repertoire includes about 130,000 clones, about 70% of them detected once, and approximately 3.4% sits in the top ten. The source material was PBMCs. These receptors all stem from a man aged 40-49 years in good health and CMV-seronegative.

The chain uses TRBV29-1 and TRBJ2-2, with TRBD2 as a possible D gene (6 bases). This CDR3 has 13 amino acids. V lost 3 bases, J lost 2 bases, and 7 bases lay in between. Germline values: CDR1 SQVTM, CDR2 ANQGSEA. CDR3 DNA: TGCAGCGTTGAGGGGGGAAACACCGGGGAGCTGTTTTTT. This gives the protein CSVEGGNTGELFF.

J is TRBJ2-1 and V is TRBV7-2; 7 bases fit TRBD1. Germline loops: CDR1 SGHTA, CDR2 FQGNSA. V dropped 5 bases and J dropped 9; count of bases not matched to a gene: 7. The CDR3 has 13 residues. CDR3 loop: CASSRIRGSEQFF. DNA of the CDR3: TGTGCCAGCAGCCGAATCAGGGGGAGTGAGCAGTTCTTC.

V gene TRBV27 combines with J gene TRBJ2-2; tentatively, D is TRBD2 (6 bases). The ends were cut back, 6 bases at V and 7 bases at J, with 21 bases in the middle. Germline-derived CDR1 and CDR2 are MNHEY and SMNVEV (reference sequence). The CDR3 is 16 amino acids. The CDR3: CASRTSSVGYIGELFF. The CDR3 DNA follows: TGTGCCAGCAGAACCTCTAGCGTAGGTTACATCGGGGAGCTGTTTTTT.

This clone turned up a few times. The V and J genes are TRBV7-2 and TRBJ1-4; a weak D match, TRBD1 (6 bases). CDR1 SGHTA and CDR2 FQGNSA come from the germline V gene. The germline V and J ends were trimmed by 2 bases and 8 bases, with 21 bases remaining between them. This CDR3 contains 17 residues. Here the CDR3 reads CASSLIPLLGDTEKLFF. The CDR3, as DNA: TGTGCCAGCAGCTTAATCCCACTTCTTGGGGACACAGAAAAACTGTTTTTT.

The chain combines TRBV28 with TRBJ2-7; TRBD1 aligns across 7 bases. The V gene end was trimmed by 4 bases and the J gene end by 2 bases; junction bases not matched to a gene: 2. The CDR3 is 13 residues long. Germline V gene lookup returns CDR1 MDHEN and CDR2 SYDVKM. The CDR3, as DNA: TGTGCCAGCAGTTCTCAGGGGGCCTACGAGCAGTACTTC. Its translation is CASSSQGAYEQYF.

This clone was counted only a few times. The J gene is TRBJ1-6, the V gene TRBV6-5; the match to TRBD1 covers 7 bases. CDR1 MNHEY and CDR2 SVGAGI come from the germline V gene. The CDR3 is made up of 15 amino acids. V lost 5 bases and J lost 7; bases outside the gene matches: 8. CDR3 bases: TGTGCCAGCAGTACCACAACAGGGGACAATTCACCCCTCCACTTT. This translates into CASSTTTGDNSPLHF.

This chain joins TRBV30 and TRBJ2-7; 7 bases align to TRBD1. The germline V gene has CDR1 GTSNPN and CDR2 SVGIG (reference sequence). This CDR3 is 14 amino acids long. With 4 bases clipped from V and 3 bases from J, the junction kept 9 bases outside the gene matches. The CDR3 sequence is CAWKRQGSFYEQYF. CDR3 coding DNA: TGTGCCTGGAAGAGACAGGGATCGTTCTACGAGCAGTACTTC.

The V and J genes are TRBV9 and TRBJ2-3; 9 bases are a match to TRBD2. The germline CDR1 and CDR2 sequences are SGDLS and YYNGEE. With V trimmed by 2 bases and J by 0 bases, 4 bases remained unmatched. The CDR3 spans 16 residues. CDR3: CASSVERGASTDTQYF. For the CDR3, the DNA is TGTGCCAGCAGCGTCGAGCGGGGGGCAAGCACAGATACGCAGTATTTT.

This clone was detected only once. V and J are TRBV4-2 and TRBJ1-2, with 8 bases fitting TRBD1. V dropped 4 bases and J dropped 4; count of bases not matched to a gene: 8. The CDR3 covers 15 residues. CDR1 is LGHNA and CDR2 is YNFKEQ in the germline V gene. The CDR3 spells CASSRIQGGIYGYTF. CDR3 nucleotides: TGTGCCAGCAGCCGAATACAGGGGGGAATCTATGGCTACACCTTC.

This clone was seen more than once but under ten times. This chain uses TRBV5-6 with TRBJ2-1; D ambiguous. V lost 1 base and J lost 2, with 7 bases in between. Germline values: CDR1 SGHDT, CDR2 YYEEEE. The CDR3 has 14 residues. CDR3 residues: CASSLTLTYNEQFF. For the CDR3, the DNA is TGTGCCAGCAGCTTGACACTAACCTACAATGAGCAGTTCTTC. The full variable domain, its missing parts supplied by reference TRBV5-6 and TRBJ2-1, is DAGVTQSPTHLIKTRGQQVTLRCSPKSGHDTVSWYQQALGQGPQFIFQYYEEEERQRGNFPDRFSGHQFPNYSSELNVNALLLGDSALYLCASSLTLTYNEQFFGPGTRLTVL.

The chain recombines TRBV4-1 with TRBJ1-3; D is ambiguous. Trimming shortened V by 1 base and J by 2 bases, and 6 bases separated the two germline ends. Germline lookup yields CDR1 MGHRA and CDR2 YSYEKL. CDR3 length equals 14 residues. The CDR3 is CASSQGLPGNTIYF. DNA of the CDR3: TGCGCCAGCAGCCAAGGTCTTCCTGGAAACACCATATATTTT.

This rearrangement joins TRBV7-8 to TRBJ2-1, with 7 nucleotides matching TRBD2. CDR1 and CDR2 from the germline V gene are SGHVS and FQNEAQ. The J segment lost 3 bases and the V segment lost 5 bases, leaving 13 bases of the junction unmatched. The CDR3 length is 17 residues. The CDR3: CASSPHFWTRNYNEQFF. The CDR3 nucleotides read TGTGCCAGCAGCCCACATTTCTGGACTAGAAACTACAATGAGCAGTTCTTC.

The rearrangement joins TRBV4-1 to TRBJ1-2; the match to TRBD1 covers 8 bases. Germline loops: CDR1 MGHRA, CDR2 YSYEKL. Losses at the gene ends were 1 base for V and 4 bases for J; bases not matched to a gene: 5. The CDR3 is 15 amino acids. The CDR3 DNA reads TGCGCCAGCAGCCAAGGACAGGGGTTGGTCTATGGCTACACCTTC. It specifies CASSQGQGLVYGYTF.

The chain uses TRBV5-4 and TRBJ2-1, with a weak D call TRBD2 (5 bases). V gave up 2 bases and J gave up 0 bases, with 6 bases separating them. The CDR3 loop spans 14 amino acids. Germline CDR1 and CDR2: SGHNT and YYREEE (reference sequence). This CDR3 reads CASSLRGSYNEQFF. As DNA, the CDR3 is TGTGCCAGCAGCTTACGGGGCTCCTACAATGAGCAGTTCTTC. Using reference TRBV5-4 and TRBJ2-1 for the parts outside the CDR3, the full variable domain is ETGVTQSPTHLIKTRGQQVTLRCSSQSGHNTVSWYQQALGQGPQFIFQYYREEENGRGNFPPRFSGLQFPNYSSELNVNALELDDSALYLCASSLRGSYNEQFFGPGTRLTVL.

The J gene is TRBJ1-3, the V gene TRBV6-5, with a tentative D call TRBD1 (6 bases). CDR3 length equals 12 residues. V was clipped by 6 bases and J by 4 bases, with 7 bases between them. Germline-derived CDR1 and CDR2 are MNHEY and SVGAGI. The CDR3 loop reads CASRDRGNTIYF. The CDR3 DNA follows: TGTGCCAGCAGAGACAGGGGAAACACCATATATTTT.

The chain carries TRBV5-6 and TRBJ2-1; TRBD2 matches at 14 bases. Losses at the gene ends were 0 bases for V and 5 bases for J; bases not matched to a gene: 7. The germline V gene has CDR1 SGHDT and CDR2 YYEEEE. The CDR3 length is 18 residues. CDR3 sequence: CASSLAGLAGVSDNEQFF. The DNA for the CDR3 is TGTGCCAGCAGCTTGGCGGGACTAGCGGGAGTTAGTGACAATGAGCAGTTCTTC. The full variable domain, its missing parts supplied by reference TRBV5-6 and TRBJ2-1, is DAGVTQSPTHLIKTRGQQVTLRCSPKSGHDTVSWYQQALGQGPQFIFQYYEEEERQRGNFPDRFSGHQFPNYSSELNVNALLLGDSALYLCASSLAGLAGVSDNEQFFGPGTRLTVL.

The J gene is TRBJ1-1, the V gene TRBV2, with D possibly TRBD1 on 6 matching bases. The V end was cut by 6 bases, the J end by 1 base, with 15 bases between. From germline, CDR1 is SNHLY and CDR2 FYNNEI. CDR3 size: 15 residues. CDR3 amino acids: CASSDAQGPNTEAFF. DNA for the CDR3: TGTGCCAGCAGCGATGCGCAGGGGCCGAACACTGAAGCTTTCTTT.

The rearrangement links TRBV4-2 to TRBJ2-5; 14 positions agree with TRBD2. Germline V gives CDR1 LGHNA, CDR2 YNFKEQ. The V segment lost 4 bases and the J segment 1 base; nucleotides outside the gene matches: 17. The CDR3 sequence is 21 residues long. In DNA, the CDR3 is TGTGCCAGCAGCCTAGAACCGACTAGCGGGGGGGGACTACCGTTCCAAGAGACCCAGTACTTC. Protein product: CASSLEPTSGGGLPFQETQYF.

This clone was picked up a small number of times. V is TRBV6-1 and J is TRBJ2-5; maybe TRBD1 (6 bases). The J call may be mistaken, given a closer DNA end match to TRBJ2-7. CDR1 and CDR2 from the germline V gene are MNHNS and SASEGT. CDR3 length: 14 residues. The CDR3 spells CASSESGTLHEQYF. The CDR3 nucleotides are TGTGCCAGCAGTGAATCCGGGACATTGCACGAGCAGTACTTC.

The chain recombines TRBV4-3 with TRBJ1-2, with D possibly TRBD1 on 6 matching bases. The V end lost 0 bases, the J end lost 1 base, and 15 bases lay between the germline ends. From germline, CDR1 is LGHNA and CDR2 YSLEER. This CDR3 region has 17 residues. The CDR3 sequence: CASSQDRGAQGNYGYTF. CDR3 bases: TGCGCCAGCAGCCAAGATCGGGGGGCTCAGGGTAACTATGGCTACACCTTC.

V is TRBV7-2 and J is TRBJ1-5; D remains ambiguous. The germline V and J ends were trimmed by 1 base and 5 bases, with 6 bases remaining between them. This CDR3 has 13 residues. Germline CDR1 is SGHTA and CDR2 is FQGNSA. The CDR3 DNA sequence: TGTGCCAGCAGCTTAGTTTCAGATCAGCCCCAGCATTTT. Its protein product is CASSLVSDQPQHF.

V gene TRBV9 combines with J gene TRBJ2-1; TRBD2 matches at 10 bases. Germline trimming cut 0 bases from V and 6 bases from J; bases unmatched to any gene: 6. CDR3 length: 16 residues. Per germline, CDR1 SGDLS and CDR2 YYNGEE. This chain's CDR3 is CASSVVGSGRVNEQFF. In DNA form, the CDR3 reads TGTGCCAGCAGCGTAGTAGGGAGCGGGAGGGTCAATGAGCAGTTCTTC.

This sequence joins TRBV5-1 and TRBJ2-2; TRBD2 matches at 7 bases. The CDR3 runs to 16 residues. Unmatched junction bases numbered 9, after V lost 6 bases and J lost 1 base. Looked up from germline, CDR1 is SGHRS and CDR2 is YFSETQ. CDR3 protein: CASTLLASGNTGELFF. The CDR3, as DNA: TGCGCCAGCACCCTCCTTGCTAGCGGGAACACCGGGGAGCTGTTTTTT.

The chain joins TRBV12-5 to TRBJ2-3; 10 bases map to TRBD1. Germline V gives CDR1 LGHNT, CDR2 FRNRAP. CDR3 size: 13 residues. Trimming took 6 bases from V and 6 from J; bases not matched to a gene: 3. CDR3 sequence: CASGTGGWDTQYF. In DNA form, the CDR3 reads TGTGCTAGTGGGACAGGGGGCTGGGATACGCAGTATTTT.

The V call is TRBV6-5, the J call TRBJ2-5, with a possible D match to TRBD1 (5 bases). The assigned J gene may be wrong: the sequence end matches TRBJ2-7 better. The CDR3 is 15 residues long. Germline V gene sequence: CDR1 MNHEY, CDR2 SVGAGI. CDR3 residues: CASSYEGVMSYEQYF. CDR3 in DNA: TGTGCCAGCAGTTACGAAGGGGTAATGTCCTACGAGCAGTACTTC.

The chain uses TRBV18 and TRBJ1-2; the match to TRBD1 covers 8 bases. Germline CDR1 is KGHSH and CDR2 is LQKENI. This CDR3 is built from 15 residues. Trimming cost V 3 bases and J 4 bases; bases outside gene matches: 7. Here the CDR3 reads CASSPDLTGVYGYTF. In nucleotides, the CDR3 is TGTGCCAGCTCACCCGACCTGACAGGGGTCTATGGCTACACCTTC.